A single sample is the source of the 15 T cell receptor beta chains below, sequenced in a study of STAT3 mutations in large granular lymphocyte leukemia. Study results and limitations: Every T-LGLL patient had at least one immunodominant TCRbeta clonotype.

The antigens these receptors bind are not known. Some clones are missing from TCRdb's copy, which holds only in-frame ones; the method was immunoSEQ multiplex PCR. The data show under 10,000 clones, around 89% seen once. The sample was peripheral blood mononuclear cells. These receptors originate from a man older than 75 with T-cell large granular lymphocyte leukemia. Some clones in this sample may be carry-over from other donors' samples.

The chain employs TRBV2 and TRBJ2-2, with 7 bases that match TRBD1. Germline CDR1 is SNHLY and CDR2 is FYNNEI. The length of the CDR3 is 15 residues. V lost 5 bases, J lost 4 bases, and 7 bases stayed unmatched. The DNA of the CDR3 is TGTGCCAGCAGTAAACGGACAGGCCCCACCGGGGAGCTGTTTTTT. Its translation: CASSKRTGPTGELFF.

The chain has TRBV5-1 and TRBJ2-5; D uncertain. The germline CDR1 and CDR2 sequences are SGHRS and YFSETQ. This CDR3 contains 12 residues. V was cut by 0 bases and J by 5 bases, with 5 bases left in between. The chain's CDR3 is CASSLAMETQYF. The CDR3 DNA sequence: TGCGCCAGCAGCTTGGCCATGGAGACCCAGTACTTC.

This chain joins TRBV4-3 and TRBJ1-5, with TRBD1 identical over 7 bases. The CDR3 consists of 16 residues. The ends lost 0 bases at V and 6 bases at J; junction bases unmatched: 8. Germline CDR1 reads LGHNA; CDR2 reads YSLEER. Here the CDR3 DNA reads TGCGCCAGCAGCCAAGATACAGGGGTGAGGGGTCAGCCCCAGCATTTT. This translates into CASSQDTGVRGQPQHF.

The chain couples TRBV4-3 to TRBJ1-2; 7 nucleotides match TRBD1. This CDR3 is 17 amino acids long. CDR1 is LGHNA and CDR2 is YSLEER in the germline V gene. Unmatched junction bases numbered 13, after V lost 2 bases and J lost 4 bases. The CDR3 sequence is CASSQQALAGGSYGYTF. The CDR3 nucleotides read TGCGCCAGCAGCCAACAAGCCCTAGCAGGGGGATCCTATGGCTACACCTTC.

The chain uses TRBV7-9 and TRBJ1-2, with 12 bases that match TRBD1. After removal of 3 bases from V and 4 bases from J, the junction contained 12 bases not matched to a gene. The length of the CDR3 is 18 residues. Germline V gene sequence: CDR1 SEHNR, CDR2 FQNEAQ (reference sequence). The CDR3 region has the DNA TGTGCCAGCAGCTTCCTCGGGACAGGGGGCTCAACCGGCTATGGCTACACCTTC. Amino acids: CASSFLGTGGSTGYGYTF.

This clone was recorded only once. The CDR3 region is CASSETGGEQYF. Written as DNA, the CDR3 is TGTGCCAGCAGCGAGACAGGGGGTGAGCAGTACTTC. V is TRBV7-9 and J is TRBJ2-7, with 9 nucleotides matching TRBD1. The V segment lost 5 bases and the J segment 7 bases; nucleotides outside the gene matches: 3. In germline, CDR1 is SEHNR, CDR2 FQNEAQ (reference sequence). The CDR3 consists of 12 residues.

J is TRBJ1-2 and V is TRBV7-2, with TRBD1 identical over 12 bases. This CDR3 is 14 amino acids long. Per germline, CDR1 SGHTA and CDR2 FQGNSA. The junction had 5 bases not matched to a gene; V was cut back by 5 bases and J by 7 bases. CDR3 DNA: TGTGCCAGCAGCCCCGGGACAGGGGGCTCTGGCTACACCTTC. Amino acid sequence: CASSPGTGGSGYTF.

V usage is TRBV7-2 and J usage is TRBJ1-2; maybe TRBD1 (5 bases). V lost 1 base and J 4 bases, leaving 7 bases between the germline ends. The CDR3 contains 13 residues. Germline V CDR1 and CDR2: SGHTA, FQGNSA. Here the CDR3 reads CASSLGRAYGYTF. The CDR3 DNA follows: TGTGCCAGCAGCTTAGGCAGGGCCTATGGCTACACCTTC.

The chain recombines TRBV5-6 with TRBJ1-2; 10 nucleotides agree with TRBD1. Germline values: CDR1 SGHDT, CDR2 YYEEEE. The CDR3 totals 14 residues. Trimming removed 0 bases from V and 7 bases from J; junction bases left unmatched: 3. CDR3 coding DNA: TGTGCCAGCAGCTTGGTGACAGGGGGCGTTGGCTACACCTTC. Amino acid sequence: CASSLVTGGVGYTF.

The gene calls are TRBV5-8 and TRBJ2-5; no reliable D call. V shed 0 bases and J shed 5 bases, with 8 bases lying between them. CDR3 size: 13 residues. Per the germline V gene, CDR1 is SGHTS and CDR2 is YDEGEE. The CDR3 sequence: CASSLAFGETQYF. The CDR3, as DNA: TGTGCCAGCAGCTTGGCCTTCGGGGAGACCCAGTACTTC.

This clone was detected once. This chain links TRBV7-9 with TRBJ2-5; 11 nucleotides agree with TRBD2. V shed 2 bases and J 7 bases; nucleotides not matched to a gene: 6. The CDR3 is made up of 15 amino acids. The germline V gene has CDR1 SEHNR and CDR2 FQNEAQ (reference sequence). CDR3 in amino acids: CASSLQTSGEGTQYF. CDR3 sequence (DNA): TGTGCCAGCAGCTTACAGACTAGCGGGGAAGGGACCCAGTACTTC.

V is TRBV5-1 and J is TRBJ2-1; D is uncertain. Germline assignment: CDR1 SGHRS and CDR2 YFSETQ. V lost 1 base, J lost 15 bases, and 17 bases lay in between. The CDR3 sequence is 13 residues long. The CDR3 protein is CASSLIGPEDPFF. The CDR3 coding sequence is TGCGCCAGCAGCTTGATCGGGCCCGAGGATCCGTTCTTC.

This chain joins TRBV18 and TRBJ2-1, with D perhaps matching TRBD1 (5 bases). CDR3 size: 14 residues. With 2 bases removed from V and 7 bases from J, the gap between germline ends came to 12 bases. Germline loops: CDR1 KGHSH, CDR2 LQKENI. The CDR3 spells CASSPRDSFNEQFF. The CDR3 DNA sequence: TGTGCCAGCTCACCAAGAGACAGTTTTAATGAGCAGTTCTTC.

This rearrangement joins TRBV27 to TRBJ1-2, with D perhaps TRBD1 (6 bases). V lost 6 bases and J 3 bases, leaving 11 bases between the germline ends. Germline values: CDR1 MNHEY, CDR2 SMNVEV (reference sequence). The CDR3 covers 13 residues. CDR3 region: CASRGRGDYGYTF. CDR3 DNA sequence: TGTGCCAGCAGGGGCAGGGGCGACTATGGCTACACCTTC.

The J gene is TRBJ2-7, the V gene TRBV28; D is perhaps TRBD2 (5 bases). Trimming took 3 bases from V and 2 from J, leaving 11 bases between them. The CDR3 has 14 amino acids. The germline CDR1 and CDR2 sequences are MDHEN and SYDVKM. CDR3 amino acids: CASSLEVSTYEQYF. In DNA form, the CDR3 reads TGTGCCAGCAGTTTGGAGGTCTCTACCTACGAGCAGTACTTC.